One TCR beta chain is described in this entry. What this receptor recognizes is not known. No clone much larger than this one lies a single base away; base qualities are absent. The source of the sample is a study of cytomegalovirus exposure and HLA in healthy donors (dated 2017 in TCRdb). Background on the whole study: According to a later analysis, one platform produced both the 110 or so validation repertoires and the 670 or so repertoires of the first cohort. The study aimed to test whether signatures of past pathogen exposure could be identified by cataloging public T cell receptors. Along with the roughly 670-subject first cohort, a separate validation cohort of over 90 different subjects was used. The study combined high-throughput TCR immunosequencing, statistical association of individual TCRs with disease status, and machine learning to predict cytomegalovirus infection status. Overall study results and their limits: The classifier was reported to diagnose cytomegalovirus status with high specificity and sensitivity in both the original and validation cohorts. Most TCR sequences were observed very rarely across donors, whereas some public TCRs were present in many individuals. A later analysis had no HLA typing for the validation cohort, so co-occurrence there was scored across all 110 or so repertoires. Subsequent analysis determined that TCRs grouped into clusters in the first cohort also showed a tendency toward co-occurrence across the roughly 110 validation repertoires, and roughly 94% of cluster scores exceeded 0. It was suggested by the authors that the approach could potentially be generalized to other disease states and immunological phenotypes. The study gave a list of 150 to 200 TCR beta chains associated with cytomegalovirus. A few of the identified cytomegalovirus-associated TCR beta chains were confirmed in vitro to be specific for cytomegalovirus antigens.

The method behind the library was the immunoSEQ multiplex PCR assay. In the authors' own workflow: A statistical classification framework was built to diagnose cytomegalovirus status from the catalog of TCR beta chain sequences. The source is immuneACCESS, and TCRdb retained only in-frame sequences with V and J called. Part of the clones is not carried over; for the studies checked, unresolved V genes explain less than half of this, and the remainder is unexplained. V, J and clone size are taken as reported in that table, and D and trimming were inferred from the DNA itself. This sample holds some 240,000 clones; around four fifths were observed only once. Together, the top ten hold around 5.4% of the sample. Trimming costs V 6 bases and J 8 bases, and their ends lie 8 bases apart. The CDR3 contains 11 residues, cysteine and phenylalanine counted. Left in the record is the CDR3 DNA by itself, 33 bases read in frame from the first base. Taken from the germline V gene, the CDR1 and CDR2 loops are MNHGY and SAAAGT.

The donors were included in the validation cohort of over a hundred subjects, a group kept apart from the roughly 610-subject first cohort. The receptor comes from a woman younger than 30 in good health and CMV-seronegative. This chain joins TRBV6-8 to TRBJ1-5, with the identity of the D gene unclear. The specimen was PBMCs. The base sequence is TGTGCCAGCAGAGATTTAAAGCCCCAGCATTTT. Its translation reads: CASRDLKPQHF.